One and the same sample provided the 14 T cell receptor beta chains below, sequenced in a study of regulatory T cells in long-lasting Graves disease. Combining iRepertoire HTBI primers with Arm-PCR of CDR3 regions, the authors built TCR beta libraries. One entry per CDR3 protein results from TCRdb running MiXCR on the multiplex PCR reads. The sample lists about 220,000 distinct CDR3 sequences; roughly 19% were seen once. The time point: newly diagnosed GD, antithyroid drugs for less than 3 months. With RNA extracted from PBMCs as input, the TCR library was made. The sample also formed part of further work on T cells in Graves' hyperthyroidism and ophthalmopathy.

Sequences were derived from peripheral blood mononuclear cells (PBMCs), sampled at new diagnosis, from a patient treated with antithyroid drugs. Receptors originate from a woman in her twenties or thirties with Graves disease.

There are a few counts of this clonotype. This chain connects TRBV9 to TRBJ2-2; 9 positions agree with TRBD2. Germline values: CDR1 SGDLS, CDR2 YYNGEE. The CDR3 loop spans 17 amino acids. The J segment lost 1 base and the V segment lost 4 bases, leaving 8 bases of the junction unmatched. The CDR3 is CASSPPLAGENTGELFF. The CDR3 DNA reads TGTGCCAGCAGCCCTCCCTTAGCGGGGGAGAACACCGGGGAGCTGTTTTTT.

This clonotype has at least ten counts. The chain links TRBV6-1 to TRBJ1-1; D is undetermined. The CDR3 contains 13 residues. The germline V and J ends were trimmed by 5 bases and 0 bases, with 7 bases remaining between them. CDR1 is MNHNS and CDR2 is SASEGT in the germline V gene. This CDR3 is CASSRLLNTEAFF. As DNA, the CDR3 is TGTGCCAGCAGTCGCCTATTGAACACTGAAGCTTTCTTT.

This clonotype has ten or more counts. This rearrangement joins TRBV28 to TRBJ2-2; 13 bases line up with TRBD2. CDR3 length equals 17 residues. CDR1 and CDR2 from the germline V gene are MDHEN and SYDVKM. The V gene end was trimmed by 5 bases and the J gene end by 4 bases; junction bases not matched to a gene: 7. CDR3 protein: CASSAGLAGVATGELFF. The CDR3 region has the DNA TGTGCCAGCAGTGCTGGACTAGCGGGAGTCGCCACCGGGGAGCTGTTTTTT.

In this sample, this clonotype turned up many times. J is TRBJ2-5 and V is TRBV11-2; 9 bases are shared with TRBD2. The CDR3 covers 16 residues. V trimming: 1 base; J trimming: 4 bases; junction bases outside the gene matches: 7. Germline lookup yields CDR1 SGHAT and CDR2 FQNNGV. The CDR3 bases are TGTGCCAGCAGCTTAGGATCAGCGGGAGGTTCAGAGACCCAGTACTTC. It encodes CASSLGSAGGSETQYF.

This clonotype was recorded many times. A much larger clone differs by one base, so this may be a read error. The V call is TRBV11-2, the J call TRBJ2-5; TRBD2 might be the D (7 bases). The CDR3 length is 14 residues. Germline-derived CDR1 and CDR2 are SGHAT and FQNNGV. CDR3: CASRTRGGEETRYF. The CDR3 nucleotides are TGTGCCAGCCGGACAAGGGGGGGGGAAGAGACCCGGTACTTC.

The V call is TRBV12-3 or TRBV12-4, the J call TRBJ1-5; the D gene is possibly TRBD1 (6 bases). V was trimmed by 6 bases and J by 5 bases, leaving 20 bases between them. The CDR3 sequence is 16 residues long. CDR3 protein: CASRKGGSQTYQPQHF. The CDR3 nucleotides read TGTGCCAGCAGAAAGGGGGGGTCCCAAACATATCAGCCCCAGCATTTT.

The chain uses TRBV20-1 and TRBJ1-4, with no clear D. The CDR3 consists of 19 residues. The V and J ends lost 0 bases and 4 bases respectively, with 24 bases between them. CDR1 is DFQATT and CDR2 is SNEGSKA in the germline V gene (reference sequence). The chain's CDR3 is CSARDLRGGRSADNEKLFF. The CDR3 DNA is TGCAGTGCTAGAGATCTACGGGGAGGGAGGTCGGCGGATAATGAAAAACTGTTTTTT.

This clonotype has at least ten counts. Here the CDR3 DNA reads TGTGCCAGCAGTTTAGGGCAAACTGAAGCTTTCTTT. Amino acid sequence: CASSLGQTEAFF. The gene calls are TRBV12-3 or TRBV12-4 and TRBJ1-1; D call uncertain. CDR3 length: 12 amino acids. With 1 base removed from V and 5 bases from J, the gap between germline ends came to 5 bases.

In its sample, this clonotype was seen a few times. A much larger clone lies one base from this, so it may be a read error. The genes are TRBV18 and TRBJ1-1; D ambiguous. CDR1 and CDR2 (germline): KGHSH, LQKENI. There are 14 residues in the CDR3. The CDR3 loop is CVSSPGRVNTEAFF. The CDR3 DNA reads TGTGTCAGCTCACCTGGAAGGGTGAACACTGAAGCTTTCTTT.

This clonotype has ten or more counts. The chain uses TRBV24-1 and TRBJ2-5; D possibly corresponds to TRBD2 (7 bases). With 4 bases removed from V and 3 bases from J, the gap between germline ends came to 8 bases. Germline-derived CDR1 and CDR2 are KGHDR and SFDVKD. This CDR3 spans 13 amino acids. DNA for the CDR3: TGTGCCACCAGTGAAGGGGGGGAAGAGACCCAGTACTTC. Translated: CATSEGGEETQYF.

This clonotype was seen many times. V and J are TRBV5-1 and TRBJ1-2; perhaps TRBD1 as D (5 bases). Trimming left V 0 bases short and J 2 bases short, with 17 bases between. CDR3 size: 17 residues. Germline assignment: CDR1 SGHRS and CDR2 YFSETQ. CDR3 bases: TGCGCCAGCAGCTTGGAGCCAGGGAGGGTAAAGAACTATGGCTACACCTTC. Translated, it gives CASSLEPGRVKNYGYTF.

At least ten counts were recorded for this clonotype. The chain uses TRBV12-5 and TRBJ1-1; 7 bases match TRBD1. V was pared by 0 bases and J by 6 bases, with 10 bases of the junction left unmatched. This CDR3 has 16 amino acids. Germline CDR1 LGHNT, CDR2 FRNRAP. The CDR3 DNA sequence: TGTGCTAGTGGTTTGGTATCGGGACAGAGAACAGCTGAAGCTTTCTTT. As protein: CASGLVSGQRTAEAFF.

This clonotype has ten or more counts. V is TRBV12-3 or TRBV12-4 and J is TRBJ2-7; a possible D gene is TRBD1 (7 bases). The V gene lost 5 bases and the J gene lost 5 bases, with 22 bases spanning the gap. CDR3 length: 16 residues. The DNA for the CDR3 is TGTGCCAGCAGTCCCCTACACGGCGGCAGGGGGGACGAGCAGTACTTC. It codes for CASSPLHGGRGDEQYF.

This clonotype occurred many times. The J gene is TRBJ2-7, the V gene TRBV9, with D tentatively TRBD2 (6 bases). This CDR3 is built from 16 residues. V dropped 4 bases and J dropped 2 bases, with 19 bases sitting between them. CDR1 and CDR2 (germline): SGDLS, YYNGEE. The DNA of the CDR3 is TGTGCCAGCAGCCCCGCGGGGAGGATGAGAACCTACGAGCAGTACTTC. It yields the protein CASSPAGRMRTYEQYF.